This entry lists 3 T cell receptor beta chains sequenced from one sample in a study of T cells expressing NK-cell markers. Following a re-call of the 5' RACE reads, TCRdb has one entry per CDR3 protein and lacks DNA. The sample totals roughly 450,000 distinct CDR3 sequences. Sequences were obtained from blood T cells: a sorted CD56 or NKG2C T cell subset, CD4+ or CD8+ T cells, or bulk PBMC T cells (not recorded which). Receptor source: a woman aged 45-65 years in good health.

The V gene is TRBV29-1, the J gene TRBJ2-1. CDR1 is SQVTM, CDR2 ANQGSEA, per germline. This CDR3 region has 14 residues. CDR3 amino acids: CSVESWGSYNEQFF.

The V and J genes are TRBV30 and TRBJ2-1. Germline loops: CDR1 GTSNPN, CDR2 SVGIG (reference sequence). The CDR3 totals 11 residues. The CDR3 region is CAWSYRNEQFF.

The chain joins TRBV6-5 to TRBJ2-3; lacking DNA, the TRBD1 call made by TCRdb goes unchecked. Germline CDR1 MNHEY, CDR2 SVGAGI. The CDR3 totals 15 residues. Here the CDR3 reads CASSYDGQHGDTQYF.